What follows describes a single T cell receptor (beta chain). The V end was cut by 4 bases, the J end by 4 bases, with 15 bases between. Looked up from germline, CDR1 is SNHLY and CDR2 is FYNNEI. The CDR3 runs 15 residues. The repertoire was sequenced with immunoSEQ multiplex PCR; TCRdb's copy has only in-frame clones and lacks some. Among about 80,000 clones listed, approximately 85% were seen once. The data were taken from a study of OX40 agonist ivuxolimab in advanced cancers. The source was CD4+ or CD8+ T cells sorted from blood, collected in a trial of the OX40 agonist ivuxolimab. This rearrangement joins TRBV2 to TRBJ2-3; D is unclear. The source of this sequence is an adult with an advanced solid tumor such as melanoma, head and neck, liver or kidney cancer. DNA of the CDR3: TGTGCCAGCAGTGTATATAGGATCGGGTCAGATACGCAGTATTTT. This gives the protein CASSVYRIGSDTQYF.